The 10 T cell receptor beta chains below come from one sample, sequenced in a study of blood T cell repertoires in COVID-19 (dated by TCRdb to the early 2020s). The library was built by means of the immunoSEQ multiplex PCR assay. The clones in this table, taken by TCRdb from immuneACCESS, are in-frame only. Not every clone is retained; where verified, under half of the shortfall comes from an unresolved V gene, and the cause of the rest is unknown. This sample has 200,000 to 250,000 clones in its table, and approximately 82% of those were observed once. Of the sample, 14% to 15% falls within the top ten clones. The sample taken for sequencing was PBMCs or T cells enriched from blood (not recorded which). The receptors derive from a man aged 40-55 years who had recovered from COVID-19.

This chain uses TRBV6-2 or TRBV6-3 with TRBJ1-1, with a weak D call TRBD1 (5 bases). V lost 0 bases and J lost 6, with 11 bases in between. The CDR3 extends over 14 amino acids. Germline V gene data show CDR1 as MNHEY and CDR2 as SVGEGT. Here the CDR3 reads CASSYSRGGAEAFF. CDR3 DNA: TGTGCCAGCAGTTACTCCCGTGGGGGGGCTGAAGCTTTCTTT.

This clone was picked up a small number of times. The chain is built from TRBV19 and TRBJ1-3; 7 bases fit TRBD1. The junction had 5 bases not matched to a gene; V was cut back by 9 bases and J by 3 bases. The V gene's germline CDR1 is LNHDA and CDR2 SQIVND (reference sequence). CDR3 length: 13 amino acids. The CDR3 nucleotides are TGTGCCAGCCGAGGACAGGATGGAAACACCATATATTTT. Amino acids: CASRGQDGNTIYF.

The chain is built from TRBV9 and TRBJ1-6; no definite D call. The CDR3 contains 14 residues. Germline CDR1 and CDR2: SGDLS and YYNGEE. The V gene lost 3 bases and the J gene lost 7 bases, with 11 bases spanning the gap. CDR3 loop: CASSGSGYNSPLHF. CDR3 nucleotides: TGTGCCAGCAGCGGGTCGGGGTACAATTCACCCCTCCACTTT.

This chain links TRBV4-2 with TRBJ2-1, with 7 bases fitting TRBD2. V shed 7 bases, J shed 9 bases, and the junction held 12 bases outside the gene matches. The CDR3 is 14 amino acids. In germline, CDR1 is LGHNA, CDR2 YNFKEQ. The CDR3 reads CASTKGGGMGEQFF. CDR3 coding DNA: TGTGCCAGCACCAAAGGCGGGGGAATGGGTGAGCAGTTCTTC.

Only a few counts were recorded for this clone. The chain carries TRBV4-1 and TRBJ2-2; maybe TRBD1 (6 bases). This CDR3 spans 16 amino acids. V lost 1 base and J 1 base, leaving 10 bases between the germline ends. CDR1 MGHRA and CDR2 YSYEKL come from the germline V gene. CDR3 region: CASSQVPTGNTGELFF. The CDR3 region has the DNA TGCGCCAGCAGCCAAGTACCGACAGGGAACACCGGGGAGCTGTTTTTT.

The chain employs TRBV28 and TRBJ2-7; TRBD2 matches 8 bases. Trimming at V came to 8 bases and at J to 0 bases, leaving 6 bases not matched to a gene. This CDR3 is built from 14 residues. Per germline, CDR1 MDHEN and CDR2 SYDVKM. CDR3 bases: TGTGCCAGCGATTCGGGGGGGAGCTCCTACGAGCAGTACTTC. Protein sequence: CASDSGGSSYEQYF.

CDR3 sequence reads: CASSLDGTGVYEQYF. In nucleotides, the CDR3 is TGTGCCAGCAGCTTAGATGGGACAGGGGTCTACGAGCAGTACTTC. The chain links TRBV11-3 to TRBJ2-7; TRBD1 agrees at 10 bases. CDR3 length: 15 residues. V lost 0 bases to trimming and J lost 3 bases; unmatched junction nucleotides: 2. In germline, CDR1 is SGHNT, CDR2 YENEEA.

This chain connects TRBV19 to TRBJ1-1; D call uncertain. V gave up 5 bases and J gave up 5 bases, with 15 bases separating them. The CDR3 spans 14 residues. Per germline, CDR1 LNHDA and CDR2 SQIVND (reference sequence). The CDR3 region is CASSLPGVTTEAFF. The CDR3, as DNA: TGTGCCAGTAGTCTTCCGGGAGTGACTACTGAAGCTTTCTTT.

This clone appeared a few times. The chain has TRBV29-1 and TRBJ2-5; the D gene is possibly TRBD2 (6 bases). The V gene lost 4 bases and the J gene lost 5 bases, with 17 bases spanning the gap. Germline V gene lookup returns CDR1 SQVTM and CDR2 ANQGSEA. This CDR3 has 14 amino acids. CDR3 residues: CSVAGTPFFETQYF. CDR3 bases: TGCAGCGTTGCGGGGACTCCCTTTTTTGAGACCCAGTACTTC.

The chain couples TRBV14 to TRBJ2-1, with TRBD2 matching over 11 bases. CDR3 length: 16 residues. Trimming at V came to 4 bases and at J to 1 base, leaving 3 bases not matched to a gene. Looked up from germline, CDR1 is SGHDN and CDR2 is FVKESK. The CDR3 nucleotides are TGTGCCAGCAGCCCGGGACTAGCGGTTTCCTACAATGAGCAGTTCTTC. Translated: CASSPGLAVSYNEQFF.